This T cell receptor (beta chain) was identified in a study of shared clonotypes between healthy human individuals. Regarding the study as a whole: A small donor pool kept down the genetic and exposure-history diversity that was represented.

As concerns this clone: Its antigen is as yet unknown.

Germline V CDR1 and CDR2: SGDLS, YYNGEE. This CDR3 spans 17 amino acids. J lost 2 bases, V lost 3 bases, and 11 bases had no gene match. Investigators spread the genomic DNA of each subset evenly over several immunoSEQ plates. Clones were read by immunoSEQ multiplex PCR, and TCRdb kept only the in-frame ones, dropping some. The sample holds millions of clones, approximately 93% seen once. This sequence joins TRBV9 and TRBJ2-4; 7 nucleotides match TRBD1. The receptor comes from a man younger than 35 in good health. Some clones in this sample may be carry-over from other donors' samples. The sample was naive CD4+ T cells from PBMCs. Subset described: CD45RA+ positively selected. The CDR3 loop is CASSAVERGGSKNIQYF. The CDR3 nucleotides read TGTGCCAGCAGCGCAGTTGAGCGAGGGGGCTCCAAAAACATTCAGTACTTC.